A single sample gave rise to the 2 T cell receptor beta chains below, sequenced in a study of human T cells and chemical hapten exposure. TCRdb reanalysed the RACE reads using MiXCR and keeps one entry per CDR3 protein. Found here are 150,000 to 200,000 distinct CDR3 sequences, approximately 15% of them singletons; the top ten hold less than 2%. The sample's time point: patch test 1, 2 weeks after DPC sensitization. This sample's treatment: therapeutic diphenylcyclopropenone sensitization with weekly scalp DPC. The sample in question was whole blood, obtained in connection with sensitization to the hapten diphenylcyclopropenone (DPC). The receptors here all came from a woman between 25 and 40 years old with alopecia areata. Some clones in this sample may be carry-over from other donors' samples.

In nucleotides, the CDR3 is TGTGCCAGCAGCCAACAGATGGGGGCCTACAATGAGCAGTTCTTC. Translated, it gives CASSQQMGAYNEQFF. The chain employs TRBV14 and TRBJ2-1; perhaps D is TRBD1 or TRBD2 (5 bases each). V shed 2 bases and J shed 2 bases, with 10 bases lying between them. The germline V gene encodes CDR1 SGHDN and CDR2 FVKESK. The CDR3 runs 15 residues. Based on the CDR3 plus reference TRBV14 and TRBJ2-1, the full variable domain is EAGVTQFPSHSVIEKGQTVTLRCDPISGHDNLYWYRRVMGKEIKFLLHFVKESKQDESGMPNNRFLAERTGGTYSTLKVQPAELEDSGVYFCASSQQMGAYNEQFFGPGTRLTVL.

This clonotype has just a few counts. The chain joins TRBV11-2 to TRBJ2-7, with a weak D call TRBD1 (7 bases). Germline V gene lookup returns CDR1 SGHAT and CDR2 FQNNGV. Deletions cut 4 bases from V and 3 bases from J, with 16 bases between. This CDR3 comprises 15 residues. CDR3 in DNA: TGTGCCAGCAGCTCGCAGGGGGGAGGCCACTACGAGCAGTACTTC. It translates to CASSSQGGGHYEQYF.